Given below is one T cell receptor (beta chain) in context. As yet, its antigen is unknown. This sample was taken from a study of shared clonotypes between healthy human individuals. Study results and limitations: Sampling covered nothing but blood. Tissue TCR repertoires likely differ from those found in blood.

Clones were read by immunoSEQ multiplex PCR, and TCRdb kept only the in-frame ones, dropping some. The top ten clones hold 10% to 13% of a sample with around 330,000 clones, about 74% of them seen once. The CDR3 contains 12 residues. V dropped 10 bases and J dropped 12; count of bases not matched to a gene: 8. Germline-derived CDR1 and CDR2 are MNHNS and SASEGT. This receptor was obtained from a young man in good health. Sequencing used memory CD4+ T cells sorted from blood. Subset given: CD45RA-negative fraction. The V call is TRBV6-1, the J call TRBJ2-6, with 8 bases lining up with TRBD1. CDR3 bases: TGTGCCACAAGGACAGGGTCGGTCGTCCTGACTTTC. Translating gives CATRTGSVVLTF.